The T cell receptor (beta chain) described here comes from a study of CD8 T cells in Susac syndrome. TEMRA cells were FACS-enriched, unlike CD8+ and CD4+ T cells, which were negatively isolated. Random hexamers were used to reverse transcribe an amount of about 0.5 to 1 ug RNA. From the immunoSEQ multiplex PCR reads, TCRdb called clonotypes with MiXCR, one entry per CDR3 protein. The sample comprises about 140,000 distinct CDR3 sequences, approximately 94% of which are singletons, and under 0.095% rests with the top ten. The V gene's germline CDR1 is SNHLY and CDR2 FYNNEI. The V and J ends lost 5 bases and 7 bases, in that order; junction bases with no gene match: 1. There are 12 residues in the CDR3.

The specimen sequenced was CD4+ T cells from PBMCs. The TCR sequence derives from a human donor in good health. The chain couples TRBV2 to TRBJ2-1, with 8 nucleotides matching TRBD2. CDR3: CASSSSGNEQFF. Here the CDR3 DNA reads TGTGCCAGCAGTTCTAGCGGGAATGAGCAGTTCTTC.